One sample yielded the 28 T cell receptor beta chains listed below, sequenced in a study of CD8+ T cells in alopecia areata. Documented treatment: oral pan-JAK inhibitor, 5-10 mg twice daily. Extracted RNA was reverse transcribed into cDNA, the sequencing template. Produced via immunoSEQ multiplex PCR; TCRdb's table is partial and in-frame only. The table lists about 190,000 clones, approximately 60% of them singletons, with approximately 0.7% in the top ten. Sequences were derived from CD4+ T cells sorted from blood, sampled at week 4, from a patient treated with tofacitinib. The receptors originated from a human donor with alopecia areata.

The chain recombines TRBV11-3 with TRBJ2-7, with D tentatively TRBD1 (6 bases). Trimming removed 5 bases at V and 3 bases at J, with 14 bases between. Germline CDR1 is SGHNT and CDR2 is YENEEA. This CDR3 region has 14 residues. CDR3 nucleotide sequence: TGTGCCAGCAGCCCGCAGGGGAACCTCTACGAGCAGTACTTC. It is translated as CASSPQGNLYEQYF.

This clone was observed a handful of times. This chain joins TRBV2 and TRBJ1-1; weak D call: TRBD1 (5 bases). Germline-derived CDR1 and CDR2 are SNHLY and FYNNEI. The CDR3 contains 15 residues. Deletions cut 0 bases from V and 5 bases from J, with 13 bases between. The CDR3 sequence: CASSEAQGRVTEAFF. The CDR3 DNA reads TGTGCCAGCAGTGAAGCGCAGGGAAGGGTGACTGAAGCTTTCTTT.

This sequence joins TRBV6-6 and TRBJ1-5; D remains unclear. This CDR3 region has 15 residues. Germline V gene lookup returns CDR1 MNHNY and CDR2 SVGAGI (reference sequence). Trimming pared 4 bases from V and 2 bases from J, leaving 12 bases between. CDR3 nucleotide sequence: TGTGCCAGCAGTTCTGTGGGTCTAGGCAATCAGCCCCAGCATTTT. Translated: CASSSVGLGNQPQHF.

V and J are TRBV29-1 and TRBJ2-6; D remains ambiguous. Trimming cost V 6 bases and J 1 base, with 10 bases left between them. This CDR3 comprises 14 residues. The V gene's germline CDR1 is SQVTM and CDR2 ANQGSEA. The CDR3 region is CSVPDGSGANVLTF. DNA of the CDR3: TGCAGCGTCCCCGACGGATCTGGGGCCAACGTCCTGACTTTC.

The chain carries TRBV29-1 and TRBJ2-1; tentatively, D is TRBD1 or TRBD2 (6 bases each). Germline loops: CDR1 SQVTM, CDR2 ANQGSEA. Trimming took off 6 bases at V and 7 bases at J, with 16 bases between the two ends. The CDR3 sequence is 13 residues long. The CDR3 sequence: CSVRGLLGNEQFF. CDR3 in DNA: TGCAGCGTCCGGGGGCTATTAGGGAATGAGCAGTTCTTC.

This clone was detected only a few times. The chain carries TRBV7-2 and TRBJ2-1, with no clear D. CDR3 length equals 15 residues. The germline V and J ends were trimmed by 0 bases and 2 bases, with 8 bases remaining between them. The V gene's germline CDR1 is SGHTA and CDR2 FQGNSA. The CDR3 DNA follows: TGTGCCAGCAGCTTAGCATTCGGGCCCTACAATGAGCAGTTCTTC. This translates into CASSLAFGPYNEQFF.

The rearrangement links TRBV19 to TRBJ1-2; 9 bases match TRBD1. This CDR3 comprises 17 residues. Trimming at V came to 4 bases and at J to 6 bases, leaving 15 bases not matched to a gene. Per the germline V gene, CDR1 is LNHDA and CDR2 is SQIVND (reference sequence). The CDR3 loop is CASSRGTGSPIIDGYTF. DNA of the CDR3: TGTGCCAGTAGTAGGGGGACAGGGAGCCCGATAATTGATGGCTACACCTTC.

V is TRBV5-4 and J is TRBJ2-4, with D unresolved. The J call may be in error: the DNA end matches TRBJ2-7 better. The CDR3 has 14 residues. Germline V gene data show CDR1 as SGHNT and CDR2 as YYREEE (reference sequence). This chain's CDR3 is CASSLDLSSYEQYF. In DNA form, the CDR3 reads TGTGCCAGCAGCTTGGACCTGAGCTCCTACGAGCAGTACTTC.

The rearrangement links TRBV2 to TRBJ2-5; D not certain. V lost 5 bases and J lost 0, with 7 bases in between. This CDR3 has 13 amino acids. From germline, CDR1 is SNHLY and CDR2 FYNNEI. For the CDR3, the DNA is TGTGCCAGCAGTAAAGAGTACCAAGAGACCCAGTACTTC. Translating gives CASSKEYQETQYF.

The rearrangement uses TRBV4-2 and TRBJ1-4; D call uncertain. This CDR3 contains 12 residues. Germline assignment: CDR1 LGHNA and CDR2 YNFKEQ. V was shortened by 0 bases and J by 14 bases, with 10 bases between the two germline ends. The CDR3 bases are TGTGCCAGCAGCCAAGATATTGGAATGCTGTTTTTT. This encodes CASSQDIGMLFF.

The chain carries TRBV27 and TRBJ1-2; perhaps TRBD1 as D (5 bases). The CDR3 extends over 16 amino acids. Germline CDR1 is MNHEY and CDR2 is SMNVEV (reference sequence). Trimming left V 6 bases short and J 2 bases short, with 19 bases between. The CDR3 reads CASRPLGGGANYGYTF. CDR3 sequence (DNA): TGTGCCAGCAGACCCCTTGGGGGAGGCGCGAACTATGGCTACACCTTC.

The rearrangement uses TRBV14 and TRBJ2-1; D unresolved. This CDR3 contains 11 residues. The ends were cut back, 4 bases at V and 13 bases at J, with 11 bases in the middle. Germline V gives CDR1 SGHDN, CDR2 FVKESK. CDR3: CASSRPALQFF. In DNA, the CDR3 is TGTGCCAGCAGCCGGCCGGCTCTCCAGTTCTTC.

This clone appeared a few times. This chain links TRBV29-1 with TRBJ2-7; D is unclear. Germline values: CDR1 SQVTM, CDR2 ANQGSEA. CDR3 length: 11 amino acids. Trimming shortened V by 4 bases and J by 2 bases, and 6 bases separated the two germline ends. The DNA for the CDR3 is TGCAGCGTTGGGTTCACCTACGAGCAGTACTTC. Its protein product is CSVGFTYEQYF.

CDR3 DNA: TGTGCCACCAGCCCCCTACGTGGTGCAGATACGCAGTATTTT. This encodes CATSPLRGADTQYF. This rearrangement joins TRBV27 to TRBJ2-3; D gene unclear. Trimming removed 10 bases at V and 4 bases at J, with 18 bases between. Germline CDR1 MNHEY, CDR2 SMNVEV (reference sequence). The CDR3 has 14 residues.

This chain joins TRBV18 and TRBJ1-5; TRBD1 agrees at 8 bases. This CDR3 has 13 amino acids. V trimming: 3 bases; J trimming: 5 bases; junction bases outside the gene matches: 0. Germline V CDR1 and CDR2: KGHSH, LQKENI. For the CDR3, the DNA is TGTGCCAGCTCACCGGGACAGGATCAGCCCCAGCATTTT. Its translation is CASSPGQDQPQHF.

This clone was counted between two and nine times. The CDR3: CASSLPRASGSYEQFF. The CDR3 DNA reads as TGTGCCAGCAGCTTACCCCGAGCTAGCGGGAGCTATGAGCAGTTCTTC. This chain links TRBV7-9 with TRBJ2-1; the match to TRBD2 covers 10 bases. Germline CDR1 is SEHNR and CDR2 is FQNEAQ (reference sequence). The CDR3 has 16 residues. Trimming at V came to 2 bases and at J to 8 bases, leaving 9 bases not matched to a gene.

This chain connects TRBV15 to TRBJ1-1; D unresolved. Trimming took 5 bases from V and 2 from J, leaving 6 bases between them. The CDR3 length is 12 residues. The germline V gene encodes CDR1 LNHNV and CDR2 YYDKDF (reference sequence). The CDR3 region has the DNA TGTGCCACCAGCTCAGGAAACACTGAAGCTTTCTTT. Protein product: CATSSGNTEAFF.

The CDR3 spells CASSLRQGENTGELFF. For the CDR3, the DNA is TGTGCCAGCAGCTTAAGACAGGGGGAGAACACCGGGGAGCTGTTTTTT. The rearrangement links TRBV11-2 to TRBJ2-2; TRBD1 aligns across 9 bases. V shed 2 bases and J 1 base; nucleotides not matched to a gene: 2. The CDR3 covers 16 residues. Germline values: CDR1 SGHAT, CDR2 FQNNGV. Supplemented by reference TRBV11-2 and TRBJ2-2, the full variable domain reads EAGVAQSPRYKIIEKRQSVAFWCNPISGHATLYWYQQILGQGPKLLIQFQNNGVVDDSQLPKDRFSAERLKGVDSTLKIQPAKLEDSAVYLCASSLRQGENTGELFFGEGSRLTVL.

CDR3 protein: CAWSGPDTQYF. The CDR3 DNA reads TGTGCCTGGAGTGGTCCAGATACGCAGTATTTT. This chain joins TRBV30 and TRBJ2-3; no clear D gene. With 1 base removed from V and 4 bases from J, the gap between germline ends came to 3 bases. Looked up from germline, CDR1 is GTSNPN and CDR2 is SVGIG (reference sequence). CDR3 length: 11 amino acids. Full variable domain (remainder filled in from reference TRBV30 and TRBJ2-3): SQTIHQWPATLVQPVGSPLSLECTVEGTSNPNLYWYRQAAGRGLQLLFYSVGIGQISSEVPQNLSASRPQDRQFILSSKKLLLSDSGFYLCAWSGPDTQYFGPGTRLTVL.

This clone was counted a few times. Other DNA sequences in this sample translate to the same CDR3. The chain is built from TRBV29-1 and TRBJ2-3, with 7 bases identical to TRBD2. CDR3 length: 13 residues. Germline V gene sequence: CDR1 SQVTM, CDR2 ANQGSEA. Unmatched junction bases numbered 3, after V lost 6 bases and J lost 0 bases. CDR3 sequence reads: CSVLSGSTDTQYF. The DNA for the CDR3 is TGCAGCGTGCTTAGCGGGAGCACAGATACGCAGTATTTT.

The genes are TRBV30 and TRBJ1-5; no clear D gene. Germline-derived CDR1 and CDR2 are GTSNPN and SVGIG (reference sequence). V shed 4 bases and J shed 1 base, with 8 bases lying between them. The CDR3 runs to 13 residues. This chain's CDR3 is CAWNAGSNQPQHF. The CDR3 DNA is TGTGCCTGGAATGCTGGAAGCAATCAGCCCCAGCATTTT.

This chain uses TRBV27 with TRBJ1-5; possibly TRBD1 for D (5 bases). V lost 7 bases, J lost 9 bases, and 13 bases lay in between. The CDR3 spans 12 residues. Per germline, CDR1 MNHEY and CDR2 SMNVEV (reference sequence). CDR3: CASNIPGGPQHF. CDR3 bases: TGTGCCAGCAACATCCCCGGGGGGCCCCAGCATTTT.

This chain uses TRBV19 with TRBJ2-3; 9 bases align to TRBD1. With 7 bases clipped from V and 6 bases from J, the junction kept 14 bases outside the gene matches. The germline V gene encodes CDR1 LNHDA and CDR2 SQIVND (reference sequence). The CDR3 is 16 residues long. In DNA form, the CDR3 reads TGTGCCAGTACCCCCCTCTCCGGGACAGGGTACGATACGCAGTATTTT. Amino acid sequence: CASTPLSGTGYDTQYF. The whole variable domain, filled in from reference TRBV19 and TRBJ2-3, reads DGGITQSPKYLFRKEGQNVTLSCEQNLNHDAMYWYRQDPGQGLRLIYYSQIVNDFQKGDIAEGYSVSREKKESFPLTVTSAQKNPTAFYLCASTPLSGTGYDTQYFGPGTRLTVL.

This sequence joins TRBV7-2 and TRBJ1-2, with 10 nucleotides matching TRBD1. The V segment lost 2 bases and the J segment 6 bases; nucleotides outside the gene matches: 12. The CDR3 has 17 amino acids. The germline V gene has CDR1 SGHTA and CDR2 FQGNSA. CDR3 in amino acids: CASSLSYRGQGRNGYTF. CDR3 nucleotides: TGTGCCAGCAGCTTATCTTACCGGGGACAGGGGCGAAATGGCTACACCTTC.

This chain links TRBV29-1 with TRBJ2-7, with 11 bases that match TRBD2. The V and J ends lost 5 bases and 4 bases, in that order; junction bases with no gene match: 4. CDR3 size: 13 residues. Per germline, CDR1 SQVTM and CDR2 ANQGSEA. In DNA form, the CDR3 reads TGCAGCGTTCGAAGACTAGCGGGATACGAGCAGTACTTC. It translates to CSVRRLAGYEQYF.

This chain connects TRBV5-4 to TRBJ2-5, with 8 bases that match TRBD1. The trim removed 4 bases at V and 1 base at J, leaving 3 bases unmatched. Germline V gene data show CDR1 as SGHNT and CDR2 as YYREEE (reference sequence). The CDR3 contains 14 residues. The CDR3 DNA sequence: TGTGCCAGCAGCCTTACAGGGGGCCAAGAGACCCAGTACTTC. Amino acids: CASSLTGGQETQYF.

The J gene is TRBJ2-3, the V gene TRBV29-1, with 10 nucleotides matching TRBD2. The CDR3 length is 14 residues. Per the germline V gene, CDR1 is SQVTM and CDR2 is ANQGSEA. V lost 7 bases and J lost 3; bases outside the gene matches: 7. This CDR3 is CSGEAGGGTDTQYF. CDR3 nucleotides: TGCAGCGGAGAAGCGGGAGGGGGGACAGATACGCAGTATTTT.

The chain employs TRBV5-1 and TRBJ1-2; 7 positions agree with TRBD1. CDR1 is SGHRS, CDR2 YFSETQ, per germline. The J segment lost 8 bases and the V segment lost 2 bases, leaving 6 bases of the junction unmatched. The CDR3 consists of 13 residues. CDR3 DNA: TGCGCCAGCAGCTTTTTCCAGGGGGGAGGCTACACCTTC. It encodes CASSFFQGGGYTF. Combining the CDR3 with reference TRBV5-1 and TRBJ1-2 gives the whole variable domain KAGVTQTPRYLIKTRGQQVTLSCSPISGHRSVSWYQQTPGQGLQFLFEYFSETQRNKGNFPGRFSGRQFSNSRSEMNVSTLELGDSALYLCASSFFQGGGYTFGSGTRLTVV.